Below, 14 T cell receptor beta chains from the same sample are listed, as sequenced in a study of blood T cell repertoires in COVID-19 (dated by TCRdb to the early 2020s). Libraries were constructed by the immunoSEQ multiplex PCR assay. TCRdb took over this immuneACCESS table, retaining in-frame rearrangements with V and J assigned. Such tables are incomplete; in checked studies, under half of the missing clones stem from an unresolved V gene, and the remainder is unexplained. Present in this sample are roughly 200,000 clones, about nine tenths of which were seen just once. Around 1.5% of the sample goes to the ten largest clones. Input material: peripheral blood. The receptor set was obtained from a man between 18 and 35 years old with active or convalescent COVID-19.

This chain connects TRBV3-1 (or the pseudogene TRBV3-2) to TRBJ2-5, with D possibly being TRBD1 (6 bases). CDR1 and CDR2 (germline): LGHDT, YNNKEL (reference sequence). The CDR3 spans 15 residues. Trimming shortened V by 8 bases and J by 3 bases, and 19 bases separated the two germline ends. CDR3 DNA sequence: TGTGCCAGCTCACCGAGAACACAGGGAAAAGAGACCCAGTACTTC. Its translation: CASSPRTQGKETQYF.

This sequence joins TRBV11-2 and TRBJ1-2; tentative D call: TRBD1 (6 bases). CDR1 is SGHAT, CDR2 FQNNGV, per germline. The CDR3 runs to 13 residues. V gave up 5 bases and J gave up 7 bases, with 14 bases separating them. The CDR3 region has the DNA TGTGCCAGCAGCCCAGGGGTTTCCTCTGGCTACACCTTC. It is translated as CASSPGVSSGYTF.

The chain is built from TRBV5-8 and TRBJ2-7; 10 bases agree with TRBD1. Germline V gene data show CDR1 as SGHTS and CDR2 as YDEGEE. V was pared by 4 bases and J by 5 bases, with 9 bases of the junction left unmatched. The CDR3 sequence is 15 residues long. The CDR3 region has the DNA TGTGCCAGCAGCCAGACAGGGGGCGGGTGGAACGAGCAGTACTTC. Translating gives CASSQTGGGWNEQYF.

CDR3 nucleotides: TGTGCCAGCAGTGAAGGATTGGGGAGTGGAAATGAGCAGTTCTTC. It yields the protein CASSEGLGSGNEQFF. This chain connects TRBV6-1 to TRBJ2-1; possible D gene TRBD2, 5 bases. V was clipped by 1 base and J by 7 bases, with 14 bases between them. CDR1 is MNHNS, CDR2 SASEGT, per germline. The CDR3 sequence is 15 residues long.

The chain carries TRBV5-1 and TRBJ2-5; the match to TRBD1 covers 9 bases. The length of the CDR3 is 15 residues. Germline V CDR1 and CDR2: SGHRS, YFSETQ. Losses at the gene ends were 4 bases for V and 1 base for J; bases not matched to a gene: 5. CDR3 in DNA: TGCGCCAGCAGCGGAGACAGGGGGGCCCAAGAGACCCAGTACTTC. Translating gives CASSGDRGAQETQYF.

The chain is built from TRBV12-3 or TRBV12-4 and TRBJ1-5; D remains ambiguous. V was clipped by 6 bases and J by 4 bases, with 10 bases between them. This CDR3 has 13 residues. CDR3 in amino acids: CASSYRGNQPQHF. The DNA of the CDR3 is TGTGCCAGCAGCTATCGGGGAAATCAGCCCCAGCATTTT.

The chain joins TRBV11-2 to TRBJ1-1; TRBD1 matches at 10 bases. V lost 4 bases, J lost 3 bases, and 2 bases stayed unmatched. This CDR3 is built from 14 residues. CDR1 is SGHAT, CDR2 FQNNGV, per germline. The CDR3 bases are TGTGCCAGCAGCTCAGGGACAGGGGACACTGAAGCTTTCTTT. Its translation: CASSSGTGDTEAFF.

This chain uses TRBV29-1 with TRBJ1-2; D gene uncertain. The CDR3 length is 11 residues. V was shortened by 7 bases and J by 5 bases, with 11 bases between the two germline ends. Germline V gene data show CDR1 as SQVTM and CDR2 as ANQGSEA. Here the CDR3 reads CSAYAGYGYTF. Written as DNA, the CDR3 is TGCAGCGCCTACGCAGGTTATGGCTACACCTTC.

CDR3 loop: CASSQDYSGINYGYTF. The DNA of the CDR3 is TGTGCCAGCAGCCAAGATTACTCAGGGATTAACTATGGCTACACCTTC. V is TRBV4-2 and J is TRBJ1-2; D might be TRBD1 (5 bases). Trimming pared 0 bases from V and 1 base from J, leaving 12 bases between. The germline V gene encodes CDR1 LGHNA and CDR2 YNFKEQ. The CDR3 consists of 16 residues.

The gene calls are TRBV24-1 and TRBJ1-6, with D possibly TRBD1 on 6 matching bases. Trimming stripped 6 bases from V and 7 bases from J, with 12 bases between. Germline CDR1 KGHDR, CDR2 SFDVKD. CDR3 length: 14 amino acids. In DNA form, the CDR3 reads TGTGCCACCAGTCCCGGGACATACAATTCACCCCTCCACTTT. Its protein product is CATSPGTYNSPLHF.

A single count supports this clone. CDR3 DNA sequence: TGTGCCAGTACCACACAGGGGGCCAGGTCTGGCTACACCTTC. It specifies CASTTQGARSGYTF. The gene calls are TRBV19 and TRBJ1-2; 9 nucleotides align to TRBD1. V trimming: 7 bases; J trimming: 7 bases; junction bases outside the gene matches: 10. From germline, CDR1 is LNHDA and CDR2 SQIVND (reference sequence). This CDR3 comprises 14 residues.

The CDR3 DNA is TGTGCCAGCAGCCCGGATCCTACTAGCGGGAACCAGGCCTACGAGCAGTACTTC. It codes for CASSPDPTSGNQAYEQYF. The chain links TRBV4-2 to TRBJ2-7; TRBD2 agrees at 10 bases. The CDR3 is 18 residues long. With V trimmed by 4 bases and J by 2 bases, 14 bases remained unmatched. Germline CDR1 reads LGHNA; CDR2 reads YNFKEQ.

The rearrangement uses TRBV5-1 and TRBJ1-1, with TRBD1 matching 7 bases. This CDR3 is 15 amino acids long. CDR1 is SGHRS, CDR2 YFSETQ, per germline. Unmatched junction bases numbered 9, after V lost 4 bases and J lost 3 bases. The CDR3 nucleotides read TGCGCCAGCAGCAGCATGACAGGGCGCGACACTGAAGCTTTCTTT. This codes for CASSSMTGRDTEAFF.

The V gene is TRBV6-5, the J gene TRBJ1-3, with 7 bases matching TRBD1. Trimming cost V 6 bases and J 3 bases; bases outside gene matches: 5. Germline V gives CDR1 MNHEY, CDR2 SVGAGI. This CDR3 contains 14 residues. CDR3 in DNA: TGTGCCAGCAGACAGGGGTTTCGTGGAAACACCATATATTTT. Translated, it gives CASRQGFRGNTIYF.